This TCR beta chain was observed in a study of CD8 T cells in ankylosing spondylitis. Germline CDR1 MNHEY, CDR2 SVGAGI. There are 12 residues in the CDR3. Trimming pared 6 bases from V and 9 bases from J, leaving 12 bases between. This clonotype showed up many times. The antigen remains undetermined. Study conclusions and caveats: It was reported that disease-linked clones were significantly enriched in matched ankylosing spondylitis synovial fluid.

One entry per CDR3 protein, called by TCRdb with MiXCR from the 5' RACE reads. Of 200,000 to 250,000 distinct CDR3 sequences in the sample, more than 25% are singletons; the top ten hold under 8%. This receptor was obtained from a male donor with ankylosing spondylitis or in good health (not recorded which). The chain links TRBV6-5 to TRBJ2-1; no reliable D call. Sequencing input: blood, either unsorted or a sorted T cell fraction (not recorded which). This chain's CDR3 is CASSSPLFEQFF. The CDR3 bases are TGTGCCAGCAGCTCCCCCCTATTTGAGCAGTTCTTC.